This T cell receptor beta chain was sequenced in a study of blood T cells in healthy people across ages. Turning to the study itself: About one barcoded beta molecule per two T cells was captured by template switching.

Every donor provided roughly 10 milliliters of peripheral blood. The authors ran a second PCR of about 7 to 12 cycles using a sample-barcoded 5' primer and a J-beta primer mix. TCRdb independently ran MiXCR on the 5' RACE reads; one entry per CDR3 protein. The sample has about 680,000 distinct CDR3 sequences; 45% to 50% are singletons. General observations from the study: Underestimates were what the diversity estimates from one million T cells were considered to be. The study could not conclusively compare naive and antigen-experienced cells, given its unsorted PBMCs.

About this clonotype: What it binds is unknown.

This TCR was sampled from a woman in her fifties or sixties in good health. Material: blood.

CDR3 amino acids: CATSDSTGDPNEKLFF. CDR3 DNA: TGTGCCACCAGTGACTCCACGGGCGACCCTAATGAAAAACTGTTTTTT. The chain combines TRBV24-1 with TRBJ1-4; D is unclear. This CDR3 region has 16 residues. Trimming took off 4 bases at V and 3 bases at J, with 14 bases between the two ends. The germline V gene encodes CDR1 KGHDR and CDR2 SFDVKD.